These T cell receptor beta chains were read from a single sample in a study of post-analysis software for immune sequencing data. TCRdb reanalysed the PCR reads using MiXCR and keeps one entry per CDR3 protein. The sample records about 540,000 distinct CDR3 sequences, 30% to 40% being singletons. Sequencing was carried out using blood. These receptors all come from a girl aged 2-17 years with multiple sclerosis. Each CDR3 is given with its conserved first and last residue. D genes are given only for firm matches. Clone size is not always given. Where it is, it says once, few, many or a class for expanded clones.

cdr3_aa cdr3_nt v_call d_call clone_size j_call
CASLTARAGELFF TGTGCCAGCCTTACCGCCCGGGCCGGGGAGCTGTTTTTT TRBV7-9 - - TRBJ2-2
CASSGGQGTGASTDTQYF TGCGCCAGCAGTGGGGGACAGGGGACGGGGGCTAGCACAGATACGCAGTATTTT TRBV10-1 TRBD1 few TRBJ2-3
CASSLDKANTGELFF TGTGCCAGCAGTTTAGACAAGGCGAACACCGGGGAGCTGTTTTTT TRBV2 - - TRBJ2-2
CSARYDRNTEAFF TGCAGTGCTAGGTACGACAGGAACACTGAAGCTTTCTTT TRBV20-1 - - TRBJ1-1
CSARVGGGETQYF TGCAGTGCTAGAGTTGGAGGAGGAGAGACCCAGTACTTC TRBV20-1 - few TRBJ2-5
CATSATVDDQPQHF TGTGCCACCAGTGCGACAGTGGACGATCAGCCCCAGCATTTT TRBV24-1 - once TRBJ1-5
CASISQGRGGTYGYTF TGTGCCAGCATTTCACAAGGCAGAGGGGGGACTTATGGCTACACCTTC TRBV6-1 - once TRBJ1-2
CSARPIRVNGYTF TGCAGTGCTAGACCAATTAGAGTGAATGGCTACACCTTC TRBV20-1 - - TRBJ1-2
CASSLGRVHEQYF TGTGCCAGCAGCTTAGGGAGGGTCCACGAGCAGTACTTC TRBV7-3 TRBD2 few TRBJ2-7
CASSVADRELGYGYTF TGTGCCAGCAGCGTGGCCGACAGGGAGTTGGGATATGGCTACACCTTC TRBV9 TRBD1 - TRBJ1-2